A selection of T cell receptor beta chains follows, all from one sample in a study of T cell clones after liver transplantation. Sequencing used immunoSEQ multiplex PCR; TCRdb keeps in-frame clones, though not all of them. Among roughly 73,000 clones listed, about four fifths were seen once. The sample consisted of CD4+ T cells from blood, taken before liver transplant. These TCRs come from a human donor who received a liver transplant. The CDR3 runs from the conserved cysteine through the conserved F or W. D genes are given only for firm matches. Clone size, where shown, is once, few, many, or a class for clones that have expanded.

d_call: NA
v_call: TRBV28
j_call: TRBJ1-5
clone_size: NA
cdr3_aa: CASSFAGANQPQHF
cdr3_nt: TGTGCCAGCAGTTTCGCAGGGGCGAATCAGCCCCAGCATTTT

d_call: NA
v_call: TRBV27
j_call: TRBJ1-1
clone_size: NA
cdr3_aa: CASSHGFTGPFF
cdr3_nt: TGTGCCAGCAGCCACGGGTTTACTGGCCCTTTCTTT

d_call: NA
v_call: TRBV29-1
j_call: TRBJ1-2
clone_size: NA
cdr3_aa: CSVVKDGGYGYTF
cdr3_nt: TGCAGCGTTGTAAAGGACGGCGGCTATGGCTACACCTTC

d_call: NA
v_call: TRBV19
j_call: TRBJ1-1
clone_size: NA
cdr3_aa: CASSDRITAFF
cdr3_nt: TGTGCCAGTAGTGACCGGATCACCGCTTTCTTT

d_call: NA
v_call: TRBV7-6
j_call: TRBJ2-3
clone_size: many
cdr3_aa: CASSSAGPTDTQYF
cdr3_nt: TGTGCCAGCAGCTCCGCCGGACCTACAGATACGCAGTATTTT

d_call: NA
v_call: TRBV6-5
j_call: TRBJ1-2
clone_size: NA
cdr3_aa: CASRDGNRNYGYTF
cdr3_nt: TGTGCCAGCAGGGACGGGAACCGAAACTATGGCTACACCTTC

d_call: NA
v_call: TRBV7-6
j_call: TRBJ1-1
clone_size: NA
cdr3_aa: CASSLGGRLNTEAFF
cdr3_nt: TGTGCCAGCAGCTTAGGTGGCAGATTAAACACTGAAGCTTTCTTT

d_call: TRBD2
v_call: TRBV5-1
j_call: TRBJ2-1
clone_size: few
cdr3_aa: CASSLIAGEGNEQFF
cdr3_nt: TGCGCCAGCAGCTTGATAGCGGGAGAGGGGAATGAGCAGTTCTTC

d_call: NA
v_call: TRBV28
j_call: TRBJ1-5
clone_size: NA
cdr3_aa: CASRTEAARGQPQHF
cdr3_nt: TGTGCCAGCAGAACGGAGGCGGCCAGGGGTCAGCCCCAGCATTTT

d_call: NA
v_call: TRBV28
j_call: TRBJ2-7
clone_size: NA
cdr3_aa: CASSSVRGGTYEQYF
cdr3_nt: TGTGCCAGCAGTTCCGTTAGGGGGGGTACCTACGAGCAGTACTTC

d_call: TRBD2
v_call: TRBV6-6
j_call: TRBJ2-1
clone_size: NA
cdr3_aa: CASSSGTSGTYNEQFF
cdr3_nt: TGTGCCAGCAGTTCAGGGACTAGCGGAACATACAATGAGCAGTTCTTC

d_call: NA
v_call: TRBV27
j_call: TRBJ2-7
clone_size: NA
cdr3_aa: CASSPIRGDLRGEQYF
cdr3_nt: TGTGCCAGCAGTCCTATAAGGGGGGACCTCCGGGGCGAGCAGTACTTC

d_call: TRBD2
v_call: TRBV7-2
j_call: TRBJ2-4
clone_size: NA
cdr3_aa: CASSFSGRGLGAKNIQYF
cdr3_nt: TGTGCCAGCAGCTTTAGCGGGAGGGGTTTAGGGGCCAAAAACATTCAGTACTTC

d_call: TRBD1
v_call: TRBV28
j_call: TRBJ1-2
clone_size: NA
cdr3_aa: CASSLPGTGGDGGYTF
cdr3_nt: TGTGCCAGCAGCCTGCCCGGGACAGGGGGCGATGGTGGCTACACCTTC

d_call: TRBD1
v_call: TRBV11-3
j_call: TRBJ2-1
clone_size: NA
cdr3_aa: CASSRHRGEQFF
cdr3_nt: TGTGCCAGCAGCCGGCACAGGGGTGAGCAGTTCTTC

d_call: TRBD1
v_call: TRBV18
j_call: TRBJ2-1
clone_size: NA
cdr3_aa: CASSRPGQGTNEQFF
cdr3_nt: TGTGCCAGCTCGCGTCCGGGACAGGGAACGAATGAGCAGTTCTTC

d_call: TRBD2
v_call: TRBV4-1
j_call: TRBJ2-5
clone_size: NA
cdr3_aa: CASSQGNGRAGETQYF
cdr3_nt: TGCGCCAGCAGCCAAGGGAACGGGAGGGCCGGAGAGACCCAGTACTTC

d_call: NA
v_call: TRBV27
j_call: TRBJ1-4
clone_size: NA
cdr3_aa: CASGWRGEKLFF
cdr3_nt: TGTGCCAGCGGCTGGAGGGGTGAAAAACTGTTTTTT

d_call: TRBD2
v_call: TRBV11-2
j_call: TRBJ2-5
clone_size: NA
cdr3_aa: CASSLFLGGTQETQYF
cdr3_nt: TGTGCCAGCAGCTTGTTTCTGGGGGGGACCCAAGAGACCCAGTACTTC

d_call: NA
v_call: TRBV19
j_call: TRBJ1-3
clone_size: NA
cdr3_aa: CASSMIGSAGNTIYF
cdr3_nt: TGTGCCAGTAGTATGATAGGGAGCGCTGGAAACACCATATATTTT